The 15 T cell receptor beta chains given below trace back to one sample, sequenced in a study of T cells in women clearing cervical HPV infection listed by TCRdb under 2018. The library was prepared using the immunoSEQ multiplex PCR assay. TCRdb took this table from immuneACCESS and kept in-frame rearrangements with V and J called. Such tables lack part of the clones; where checked against another copy, unresolved V genes explain under half of the gap, and the rest is unexplained. This sample's records show roughly 20,000 clones. The ten largest clones add up to roughly 4.7% of the sample. Material for sequencing was blood buffy coat. These receptors were obtained from a woman aged 18 to 75 with a cervical HPV16 infection that either progressed to CIN3+ or cleared (not recorded which).

About this clone: The read ends 3 residues before the CDR3 terminus; that terminus is restored from the germline J gene. The chain is built from TRBV4-2 and TRBJ1-5; D call uncertain. The CDR3 is 16 residues long. Trimming pared 1 base from V and 0 bases from J, leaving 10 bases between. Germline loops: CDR1 LGHNA, CDR2 YNFKEQ. CDR3 sequence reads: CASSQGADYSNQPQHF. The CDR3 DNA, read in part, is TGTGCCAGCAGCCAAGGTGCCGACTATAGCAATCAGCCC.

A remark on this clone: The DNA ends 3 residues before the CDR3 does, and the rest of the CDR3 is filled in from the germline J gene. The V call is TRBV2, the J call TRBJ2-3; 10 nucleotides match TRBD2. This CDR3 comprises 17 residues. Germline loops: CDR1 SNHLY, CDR2 FYNNEI. V gave up 3 bases and J gave up 2 bases; unmatched junction bases: 8. CDR3 DNA, as far as it was read: TGTGCCAGCAGTGACACCGTTAGCGGGGGGAACACAGATACG. It encodes CASSDTVSGGNTDT. From start to end, the CDR3 is CASSDTVSGGNTDTQYF.

As for this clone: The read is 3 residues too short to cover the CDR3 end, so that end is filled in from the germline J gene. The chain employs TRBV6-2 or TRBV6-3 and TRBJ2-5, with 15 nucleotides matching TRBD2. Germline-derived CDR1 and CDR2 are MNHEY and SVGEGT. V dropped 6 bases and J dropped 4; count of bases not matched to a gene: 3. The CDR3 contains 15 residues. The CDR3 region is CASSRTSGGAETQYF. Incomplete CDR3 DNA: TGTGCCAGCAGCCGGACTAGCGGGGGGGCAGAGACC.

As regards this clone: The read finishes 3 residues shy of the CDR3 end, and the germline J gene is used to complete it. The chain couples TRBV5-1 to TRBJ2-6; D is ambiguous. Germline V gene data show CDR1 as SGHRS and CDR2 as YFSETQ. Deletions cut 5 bases from V and 2 bases from J, with 11 bases between. This CDR3 spans 15 amino acids. CDR3 region: CASRVGLTGANVLTF. The part of the CDR3 DNA that was read is TGCGCCAGCAGGGTAGGGTTGACTGGGGCCAACGTC. The whole variable domain, filled in from reference TRBV5-1 and TRBJ2-6, reads KAGVTQTPRYLIKTRGQQVTLSCSPISGHRSVSWYQQTPGQGLQFLFEYFSETQRNKGNFPGRFSGRQFSNSRSEMNVSTLELGDSALYLCASRVGLTGANVLTFGAGSRLTVL.

The sequenced CDR3 bases are TGTGCCAGCAGCTTAGCGGGAACACAAACAGGGTTAGGC. The encoded protein is CASSLAGTQTGLG. From start to end, the CDR3 is CASSLAGTQTGLGYTF. The J gene is TRBJ1-2, the V gene TRBV7-2; possible D gene TRBD1, 6 bases. From the germline J gene comes the end of the CDR3, since the read stops 3 residues before it. Germline V gives CDR1 SGHTA, CDR2 FQGNSA. The length of the CDR3 is 16 residues.

Turning to this clone: At one end, the junction sequence differs from germline, possibly due to a read error. Read data end 3 residues before the CDR3 end; the end is taken from the germline J gene. The rearrangement uses TRBV7-3 and TRBJ2-3; D gene unclear. CDR3 size: 12 residues. Germline values: CDR1 SGHTA, CDR2 FQGTGA. CDR3 DNA (partial): TGTGCCAGCAGCCCTGGTCCAGAGACG. As protein: CASSPGPET. The CDR3 as a whole reads CASSPGPETQYF.

As concerns this clone: The missing CDR3 end, 3 residues past where the read stops, is filled in from the germline J gene. The chain recombines TRBV7-3 with TRBJ2-3; D may be TRBD2 (7 bases). The V gene lost 6 bases and the J gene lost 5 bases, with 24 bases spanning the gap. The CDR3 is 17 residues long. Germline V gives CDR1 SGHTA, CDR2 FQGTGA. The CDR3 is CASSPLGGRGLGDTQYF. CDR3 bases read: TGTGCCAGCAGTCCTCTGGGGGGGCGGGGCCTCGGAGATACG.

With respect to this clone: Read coverage stops 3 residues before the CDR3 terminus; the germline J gene supplies the remainder. The chain has TRBV7-1 and TRBJ2-1; 10 bases fit TRBD1. TRBV7-1 is classed as an ORF, of uncertain function. The V and J ends lost 2 bases and 4 bases, in that order; junction bases with no gene match: 20. The CDR3 sequence is 21 residues long. This CDR3 reads CASSSHYMGGHRDRGYNEQFF. The covered CDR3 bases are TGTGCCAGCAGCTCACATTATATGGGGGGACACCGGGACAGGGGATACAATGAG.

For this clone: The CDR3 end is not reached by the read, which stops 3 residues before it; the germline J gene fills it in. J is TRBJ2-1 and V is TRBV20-1; TRBD1 agrees at 9 bases. CDR3 length equals 12 residues. CDR1 DFQATT and CDR2 SNEGSKA come from the germline V gene (reference sequence). V dropped 5 bases and J dropped 7; count of bases not matched to a gene: 3. The covered CDR3 bases are TGCAGTGCTCGACAGGGGGTGAATGAG. Its protein product is CSARQGVNE. The whole CDR3 protein reads CSARQGVNEQFF.

Concerning this clone: Coverage ceases 3 residues before the CDR3 finishes, and the germline J gene fills in the end. The chain recombines TRBV20-1 with TRBJ2-5, with D perhaps matching TRBD2 (6 bases). Germline CDR1 and CDR2: DFQATT and SNEGSKA (reference sequence). CDR3 length equals 15 residues. The V end lost 3 bases, the J end lost 4 bases, and 18 bases lay between the germline ends. CDR3 DNA (partial): TGCAGTGCTAGTTCTCCAGCGGGCTTCGGAGAGACC. The encoded protein is CSASSPAGFGET. The whole CDR3 sequence is CSASSPAGFGETQYF.

A remark on this clone: The read ends 3 residues early relative to the CDR3; the germline J gene fills the gap. J is TRBJ1-1 and V is TRBV19; the D is unclear. V shed 7 bases and J shed 3 bases, with 18 bases lying between them. Germline V gene sequence: CDR1 LNHDA, CDR2 SQIVND (reference sequence). The CDR3 contains 15 residues. This CDR3 is CASTQGWKGDTEAFF. The covered CDR3 bases are TGTGCCAGTACCCAAGGCTGGAAGGGTGACACTGAA.

A word on this clone: The CDR3 end is not reached by the read, which stops 3 residues before it; the germline J gene fills it in. The chain employs TRBV7-6 and TRBJ1-2; 12 bases are a match to TRBD1. Germline loops: CDR1 SGHVS, CDR2 FNYEAQ. The CDR3 is 17 residues long. CDR3 bases read: TGTGCCAGCAGCTTAGCGAAGGGACAGGGGGCTTACAATGAC. It translates to CASSLAKGQGAYND. In full, the CDR3 is CASSLAKGQGAYNDYTF.

In the case of this clone: Coverage ceases 3 residues before the CDR3 finishes, and the germline J gene fills in the end. The V gene is TRBV6-2 or TRBV6-3, the J gene TRBJ2-2; TRBD1 matches 7 bases. The CDR3 totals 14 residues. Germline CDR1 MNHEY, CDR2 SVGEGT. This chain's CDR3 is CASGSGTENSLLFF. CDR3 bases read: TGTGCCAGCGGCTCCGGGACAGAGAATTCACTG.

Notes on this clone: The read ends 3 residues early relative to the CDR3; the germline J gene fills the gap. The rearrangement joins TRBV7-9 to TRBJ2-2, with D possibly TRBD2 on 5 matching bases. The germline gives CDR1 SEHNR, CDR2 FQNEAQ (reference sequence). The CDR3 runs 14 residues. The CDR3 loop reads CASQASSYNSPLFF. The sequenced part of the CDR3 DNA is TGTGCCAGTCAAGCTAGCTCCTATAATTCACCG.

In regard to this clone: Read sequence stops 3 residues before the CDR3 end, and the germline J gene provides the missing end. The rearrangement links TRBV18 to TRBJ2-2; 9 bases match TRBD1. Trimming at V came to 4 bases and at J to 6 bases, leaving 9 bases not matched to a gene. CDR1 and CDR2 from the germline V gene are KGHSH and LQKENI. CDR3 length equals 16 residues. CDR3 in amino acids: CASSRRTGVSPGELFF. The DNA read from the CDR3 is TGTGCCAGCTCACGCCGGACAGGGGTTTCTCCCGGGGAG.